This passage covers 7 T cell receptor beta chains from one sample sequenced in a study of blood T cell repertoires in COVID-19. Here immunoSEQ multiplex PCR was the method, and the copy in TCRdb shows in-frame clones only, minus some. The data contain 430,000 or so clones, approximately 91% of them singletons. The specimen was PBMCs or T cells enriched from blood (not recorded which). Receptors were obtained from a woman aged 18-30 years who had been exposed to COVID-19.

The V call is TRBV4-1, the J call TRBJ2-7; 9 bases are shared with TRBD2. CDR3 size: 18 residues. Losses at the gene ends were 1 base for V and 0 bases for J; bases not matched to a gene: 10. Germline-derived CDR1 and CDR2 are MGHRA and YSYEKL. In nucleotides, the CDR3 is TGCGCCAGCAGCCAAGTGGTCGGGAGCGGGGGGAGCTCCTACGAGCAGTACTTC. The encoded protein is CASSQVVGSGGSSYEQYF.

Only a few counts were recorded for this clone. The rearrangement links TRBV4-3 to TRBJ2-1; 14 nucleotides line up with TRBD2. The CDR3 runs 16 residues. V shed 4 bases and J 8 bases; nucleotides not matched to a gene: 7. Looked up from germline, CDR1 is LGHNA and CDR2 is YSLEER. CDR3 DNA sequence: TGCGCCAGCAGCCGACTAGCGGGGGGGCCCAGTGATGAGCAGTTCTTC. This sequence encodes CASSRLAGGPSDEQFF.

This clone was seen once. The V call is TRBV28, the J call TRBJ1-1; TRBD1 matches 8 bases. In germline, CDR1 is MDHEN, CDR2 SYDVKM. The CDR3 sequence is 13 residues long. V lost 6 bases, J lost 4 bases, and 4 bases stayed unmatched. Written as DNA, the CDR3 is TGTGCCAGCAGCCAGGACAGGGCCACTGAAGCTTTCTTT. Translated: CASSQDRATEAFF.

The CDR3 DNA sequence: TGTGCCAGTAGTATCGACAGGGGGAAAGGAATGAGCAATCAGCCCCAGCATTTT. Amino acids: CASSIDRGKGMSNQPQHF. The chain recombines TRBV19 with TRBJ1-5; 9 bases line up with TRBD1. V dropped 3 bases and J dropped 1; count of bases not matched to a gene: 10. Germline CDR1 LNHDA, CDR2 SQIVND (reference sequence). This CDR3 is built from 18 residues.

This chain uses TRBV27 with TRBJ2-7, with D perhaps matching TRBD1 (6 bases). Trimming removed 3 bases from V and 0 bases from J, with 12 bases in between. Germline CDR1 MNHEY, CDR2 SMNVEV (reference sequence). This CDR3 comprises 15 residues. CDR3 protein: CASSFRTEGSYEQYF. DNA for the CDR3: TGTGCCAGCAGTTTCCGGACAGAGGGCTCCTACGAGCAGTACTTC.

CDR3 coding DNA: TGTGCCAGCAGTGAATCGGTAGCGGGAGGGTCTAGTGAGCAGTTCTTC. Translating gives CASSESVAGGSSEQFF. This chain connects TRBV25-1 to TRBJ2-1; 11 bases are shared with TRBD2. The CDR3 is 16 amino acids. The V gene end was trimmed by 1 base and the J gene end by 9 bases; junction bases not matched to a gene: 8. CDR1 is MGHDK and CDR2 is SYGVNS in the germline V gene.

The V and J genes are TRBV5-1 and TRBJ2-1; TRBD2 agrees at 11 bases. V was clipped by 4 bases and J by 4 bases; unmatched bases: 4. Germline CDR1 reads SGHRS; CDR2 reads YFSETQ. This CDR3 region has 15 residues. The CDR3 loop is CASSPTSGAYNEQFF. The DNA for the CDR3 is TGCGCCAGCAGCCCGACTAGCGGGGCTTACAATGAGCAGTTCTTC.